This passage covers 24 T cell receptor beta chains from one sample sequenced in a study of cytomegalovirus exposure and HLA in healthy donors. This PCR relied on a set of 60 Vbeta primers and 13 Jbeta primers. Clones were read by immunoSEQ multiplex PCR, and TCRdb kept only the in-frame ones, dropping some. This table holds more than 80,000 clones, just under 75% found once. Sequencing input: PBMCs. All receptors come from a man aged 55 to 69 in good health and CMV-seronegative.

The chain is built from TRBV21-1 and TRBJ2-2; the table's D call TRBD1 went unverified against the DNA. TRBV21-1 is recorded as a pseudogene. The CDR3 has 19 residues. In DNA, the CDR3 is TGTGCCAGCAGCAAAGGATTGGGGACGCCAGGGGGAAACACCGGGGAGCTGTTTTTT. Residues: CASSKGLGTPGGNTGELFF.

The chain couples TRBV9 to TRBJ2-1, with a tentative D call TRBD1 (6 bases). V lost 3 bases, J lost 8 bases, and 15 bases lay in between. CDR1 is SGDLS, CDR2 YYNGEE, per germline. The CDR3 is 14 residues long. The CDR3 bases are TGTGCCAGCAGCGGAGGGACAAGGGGACATGAGCAGTTCTTC. Translation: CASSGGTRGHEQFF.

About this clone itself: The junction shows a germline mismatch at one end, possibly a read error. The J gene is TRBJ1-6, the V gene TRBV7-9; 7 bases map to TRBD1. CDR3 length: 17 residues. Per the germline V gene, CDR1 is SEHNR and CDR2 is FQNEAQ (reference sequence). The CDR3 nucleotides read TGTTCCAGCAGCCTCGGGACAGCCGGATCCTATAATTCACCCCTCCACTTT. Translation: CSSSLGTAGSYNSPLHF.

In its sample, this clone was seen a few times. The chain is built from TRBV19 and TRBJ2-1; a possible D gene is TRBD2 (5 bases). This CDR3 comprises 15 residues. The V end lost 9 bases, the J end lost 3 bases, and 18 bases lay between the germline ends. CDR1 and CDR2 (germline): LNHDA, SQIVND (reference sequence). DNA of the CDR3: TGTGCCAGCACTGCTGAAGTCGGAGGCTACAATGAGCAGTTCTTC. Protein product: CASTAEVGGYNEQFF.

V is TRBV5-6 and J is TRBJ1-4, with D maybe TRBD1 (5 bases). The CDR3 extends over 13 amino acids. From germline, CDR1 is SGHDT and CDR2 YYEEEE. V lost 4 bases, J lost 10 bases, and 14 bases lay in between. The CDR3 bases are TGTGCCAGCAGCCCCGACTTGCAGGGAAAACTGTTTTTT. This codes for CASSPDLQGKLFF.

The rearrangement joins TRBV5-1 to TRBJ2-3, with TRBD2 matching 8 bases. This CDR3 comprises 14 residues. J lost 1 base, V lost 5 bases, and 3 bases had no gene match. CDR1 and CDR2 (germline): SGHRS, YFSETQ. CDR3 coding DNA: TGCGCCAGCAGTTTTAGCGGGGGCACAGATACGCAGTATTTT. Translating it yields CASSFSGGTDTQYF.

V and J are TRBV30 and TRBJ1-6; D remains ambiguous. Germline assignment: CDR1 GTSNPN and CDR2 SVGIG (reference sequence). The germline V and J ends were trimmed by 6 bases and 6 bases, with 15 bases remaining between them. CDR3 length: 14 amino acids. The CDR3 region is CACRSSTGNSPLHF. Written as DNA, the CDR3 is TGTGCCTGTAGGTCTTCGACGGGTAATTCACCCCTCCACTTT.

This chain uses TRBV6-5 with TRBJ1-2, with D perhaps matching TRBD1 (5 bases). The CDR3 consists of 13 residues. The germline CDR1 and CDR2 sequences are MNHEY and SVGAGI. Trimming cost V 5 bases and J 8 bases, with 15 bases left between them. The CDR3, as DNA: TGTGCCAGCAGTGTTGACAGATCCTTGGGCTACACCTTC. It specifies CASSVDRSLGYTF.

This sequence joins TRBV15 and TRBJ2-2; tentatively, D is TRBD1 (5 bases). The CDR3 runs to 16 residues. V was cut by 0 bases and J by 0 bases, with 8 bases left in between. Looked up from germline, CDR1 is LNHNV and CDR2 is YYDKDF (reference sequence). The CDR3 coding sequence is TGTGCCACCAGCAGAGACGCAGGGTCGAACACCGGGGAGCTGTTTTTT. Protein sequence: CATSRDAGSNTGELFF.

The V call is TRBV27, the J call TRBJ2-5, with 9 bases matching TRBD1. The DNA end is a closer match to TRBJ2-7, so the J assignment may be wrong. The germline gives CDR1 MNHEY, CDR2 SMNVEV (reference sequence). The CDR3 covers 13 residues. The CDR3 DNA reads as TGTGCCAGCAGGGGGACAGGGCGCTACGAGCAGTACTTC. Translated, it gives CASRGTGRYEQYF.

This sequence joins TRBV5-1 and TRBJ2-5; TRBD2 might be the D (5 bases). V gave up 0 bases and J gave up 5 bases, with 20 bases separating them. The germline V gene encodes CDR1 SGHRS and CDR2 YFSETQ. The CDR3 totals 17 residues. In DNA form, the CDR3 reads TGCGCCAGCAGCTTGGGGCTCGGGATGAGGGCCAAGGAGACCCAGTACTTC. This translates into CASSLGLGMRAKETQYF.

In this sample, this clone turned up a few times. This chain links TRBV7-2 with TRBJ2-7, with D uncertain. This CDR3 is 13 amino acids long. Trimming left V 2 bases short and J 2 bases short, with 7 bases between. Germline values: CDR1 SGHTA, CDR2 FQGNSA. The DNA of the CDR3 is TGTGCCAGCAGCTTACTACTCCCCTACGAGCAGTACTTC. Protein: CASSLLLPYEQYF.

The CDR3 bases are TGTGCCAGCAGGGGGACAGGGGGAGATACGCAGTATTTT. It encodes CASRGTGGDTQYF. The V call is TRBV7-9, the J call TRBJ2-3; 11 bases are shared with TRBD1. The ends lost 6 bases at V and 5 bases at J; junction bases unmatched: 1. Germline V gene data show CDR1 as SEHNR and CDR2 as FQNEAQ (reference sequence). This CDR3 spans 13 amino acids.

The V call is TRBV13, the J call TRBJ2-5, with D perhaps matching TRBD1 (6 bases). Germline V lookup: CDR1 PRHDT, CDR2 FYEKMQ (reference sequence). The ends were cut back, 6 bases at V and 5 bases at J, with 22 bases in the middle. The CDR3 consists of 16 residues. This CDR3 is CASSPQGSSGVETQYF. The DNA of the CDR3 is TGTGCCAGCAGTCCTCAGGGGTCATCCGGGGTTGAGACCCAGTACTTC.

The rearrangement links TRBV11-2 to TRBJ2-1; TRBD2 aligns across 8 bases. After removal of 4 bases from V and 5 bases from J, the junction contained 7 bases not matched to a gene. The CDR3 length is 15 residues. In germline, CDR1 is SGHAT, CDR2 FQNNGV. CDR3 bases: TGTGCCAGCAGCTCCGAGCGGGGGACCCACAATGAGCAGTTCTTC. Protein sequence: CASSSERGTHNEQFF.

The chain has TRBV15 and TRBJ2-1; possibly TRBD2 for D (5 bases). In germline, CDR1 is LNHNV, CDR2 YYDKDF (reference sequence). CDR3 length: 15 amino acids. V was clipped by 5 bases and J by 1 base, with 12 bases between them. In nucleotides, the CDR3 is TGTGCCACCAGCCCCCGGACTTCGTCCTACAATGAGCAGTTCTTC. The encoded protein is CATSPRTSSYNEQFF.

This clone was counted between two and nine times. The chain couples TRBV10-3 to TRBJ1-2; tentatively, D is TRBD1 (6 bases). Trimming removed 2 bases at V and 4 bases at J, with 14 bases between. Germline CDR1 and CDR2: ENHRY and SYGVKD. The CDR3 extends over 15 amino acids. The CDR3 DNA reads as TGTGCCATCAGTGAGGAGGGGGATGGTGGCTATGGCTACACCTTC. It specifies CAISEEGDGGYGYTF.

This clone was counted only a few times. The rearrangement uses TRBV6-5 and TRBJ2-7; D is possibly TRBD1 (5 bases). Germline V gene sequence: CDR1 MNHEY, CDR2 SVGAGI. The CDR3 covers 14 residues. Trimming pared 2 bases from V and 4 bases from J, leaving 12 bases between. The CDR3 is CASSYGRAVYEQYF. The CDR3 DNA reads TGTGCCAGCAGTTACGGCAGGGCGGTTTACGAGCAGTACTTC.

The chain employs TRBV20-1 and TRBJ2-5, with D possibly TRBD2 on 5 matching bases. Germline V lookup: CDR1 DFQATT, CDR2 SNEGSKA (reference sequence). V was clipped by 4 bases and J by 4 bases, with 7 bases between them. This CDR3 spans 11 amino acids. Written as DNA, the CDR3 is TGCAGTGCTACGAGGGTAGAGACCCAGTACTTC. This codes for CSATRVETQYF.

This clone showed up just a few times. The chain couples TRBV6-5 to TRBJ1-2; no clear D gene. Germline values: CDR1 MNHEY, CDR2 SVGAGI. The CDR3 covers 15 residues. With 7 bases removed from V and 8 bases from J, the gap between germline ends came to 23 bases. This CDR3 is CASTPLAVQVFGYTF. CDR3 coding DNA: TGTGCCAGCACCCCCCTCGCCGTTCAGGTGTTCGGCTACACCTTC.

Concerning this clone: It is unclear where the CDR3 begins or ends on the DNA, so no DNA is shown, and the CDR3 is as TCRdb lists it. The V and J genes are TRBV7-9 and TRBJ2-3; the DNA was not compared with TRBD2, the D call given in the table. The germline V gene encodes CDR1 SEHNR and CDR2 FQNEAQ (reference sequence). The CDR3 spans 14 residues, counting both ends. CDR3 residues: CASSLVGGGAKLYF.

J is TRBJ1-1 and V is TRBV7-3; possible D gene TRBD1, 6 bases. Trimming pared 3 bases from V and 4 bases from J, leaving 12 bases between. Germline V gene data show CDR1 as SGHTA and CDR2 as FQGTGA. CDR3 length equals 14 residues. CDR3 DNA sequence: TGTGCCAGCAGCTTCGCGGGGGCAGTCACTGAAGCTTTCTTT. This gives the protein CASSFAGAVTEAFF.

The rearrangement joins TRBV2 to TRBJ2-3; 9 bases map to TRBD1. Germline-derived CDR1 and CDR2 are SNHLY and FYNNEI. The V segment lost 1 base and the J segment 1 base; nucleotides outside the gene matches: 0. The CDR3 is 15 residues long. The CDR3 region is CASSEGTGGTDTQYF. The CDR3 DNA follows: TGTGCCAGCAGTGAAGGGACAGGGGGCACAGATACGCAGTATTTT.

There are a few counts of this clone. This chain connects TRBV4-2 to TRBJ2-7, with 7 bases identical to TRBD2. The CDR3 is 15 amino acids. Unmatched junction bases numbered 8, after V lost 0 bases and J lost 6 bases. CDR1 is LGHNA and CDR2 is YNFKEQ in the germline V gene. The CDR3 region has the DNA TGTGCCAGCAGCCAAGATTGGCTAGCGGTGGGCGAGCAGTACTTC. It is translated as CASSQDWLAVGEQYF.